The entry below describes one T cell receptor (beta chain). Its antigen is not identified. The junction does not match germline at one end; this may be a read error. The CDR3 is 14 residues long. Per germline, CDR1 DFQATT and CDR2 SNEGSKA (reference sequence). Constant-region reverse primers amplified full-length variable regions, followed by semi-nested Nested Universal Primer A PCR. TCRdb reprocessed the 5' RACE reads via MiXCR and lists one record per CDR3 protein. The sample has about 34,000 distinct CDR3 sequences; under 30% are singletons. Whole-study findings and limits: The larger-cohort validation was restricted to a single TCR beta V-J rearrangement rather than whole repertoires.

The rearrangement links TRBV20-1 to TRBJ1-4; D uncertain. Sequenced material: naive CD4+ T cells sorted from a lymph node. Documented subset: naive CD4+ T cells, CD4+CD45RA+CD25-. The TCR comes from a female donor with breast cancer. The CDR3 bases are TGCAGTGCCATAGATGGGGTTACTAGTGAAAAACTGTTTTTT. It specifies CSAIDGVTSEKLFF.